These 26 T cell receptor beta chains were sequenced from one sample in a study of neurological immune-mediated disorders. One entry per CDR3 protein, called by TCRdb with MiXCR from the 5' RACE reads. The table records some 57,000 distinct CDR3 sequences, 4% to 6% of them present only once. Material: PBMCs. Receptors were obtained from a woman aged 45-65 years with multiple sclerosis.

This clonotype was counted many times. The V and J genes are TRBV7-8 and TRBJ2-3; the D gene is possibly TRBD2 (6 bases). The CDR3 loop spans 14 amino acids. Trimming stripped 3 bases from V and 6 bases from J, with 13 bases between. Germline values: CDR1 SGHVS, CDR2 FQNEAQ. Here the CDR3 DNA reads TGTGCCAGCAGCTTTGGGACTGAAGGGGATACGCAGTATTTT. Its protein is CASSFGTEGDTQYF.

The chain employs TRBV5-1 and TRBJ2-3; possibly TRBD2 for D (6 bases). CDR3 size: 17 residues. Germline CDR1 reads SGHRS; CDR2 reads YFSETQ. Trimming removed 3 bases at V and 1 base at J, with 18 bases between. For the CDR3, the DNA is TGCGCCAGCAGCTCGAGGCCGTCGGAGGGTGGCACAGATACGCAGTATTTT. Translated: CASSSRPSEGGTDTQYF.

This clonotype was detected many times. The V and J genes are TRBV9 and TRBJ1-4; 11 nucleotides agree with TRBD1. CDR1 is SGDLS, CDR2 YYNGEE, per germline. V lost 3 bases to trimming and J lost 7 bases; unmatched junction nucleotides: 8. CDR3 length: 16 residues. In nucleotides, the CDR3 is TGTGCCAGCAGCGGGGACAGGGGGAGAAGTGGTGAAAAACTGTTTTTT. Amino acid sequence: CASSGDRGRSGEKLFF. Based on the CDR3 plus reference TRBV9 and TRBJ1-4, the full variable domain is DSGVTQTPKHLITATGQRVTLRCSPRSGDLSVYWYQQSLDQGLQFLIQYYNGEERAKGNILERFSAQQFPDLHSELNLSSLELGDSALYFCASSGDRGRSGEKLFFGSGTQLSVL.

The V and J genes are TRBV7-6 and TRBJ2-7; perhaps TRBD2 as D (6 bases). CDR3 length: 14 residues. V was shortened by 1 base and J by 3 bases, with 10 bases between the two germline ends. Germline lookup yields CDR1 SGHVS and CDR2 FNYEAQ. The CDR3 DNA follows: TGTGCCAGCAGCTTAGAAATAGCGGACTACGAGCAGTACTTC. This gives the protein CASSLEIADYEQYF.

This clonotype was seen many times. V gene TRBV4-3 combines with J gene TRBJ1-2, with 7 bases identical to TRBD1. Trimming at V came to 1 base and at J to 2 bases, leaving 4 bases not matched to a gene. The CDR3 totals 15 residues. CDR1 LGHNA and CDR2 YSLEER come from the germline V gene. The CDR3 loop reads CASSQGQGANYGYTF. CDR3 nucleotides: TGCGCCAGCAGCCAAGGACAGGGAGCCAACTATGGCTACACCTTC.

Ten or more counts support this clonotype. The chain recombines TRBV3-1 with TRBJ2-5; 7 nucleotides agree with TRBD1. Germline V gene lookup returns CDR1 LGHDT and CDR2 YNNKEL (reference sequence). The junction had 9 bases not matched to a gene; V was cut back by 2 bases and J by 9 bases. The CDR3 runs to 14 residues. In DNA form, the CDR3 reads TGTGCCAGCAGCCAATTAGGGGGCCCTGGGGCCCAGTACTTC. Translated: CASSQLGGPGAQYF.

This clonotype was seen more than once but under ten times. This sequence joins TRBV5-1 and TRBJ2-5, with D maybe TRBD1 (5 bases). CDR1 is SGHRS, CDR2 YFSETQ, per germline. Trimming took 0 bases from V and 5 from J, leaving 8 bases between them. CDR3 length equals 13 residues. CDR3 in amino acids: CASSLEPGETQYF. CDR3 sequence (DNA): TGCGCCAGCAGCTTGGAACCAGGGGAGACCCAGTACTTC.

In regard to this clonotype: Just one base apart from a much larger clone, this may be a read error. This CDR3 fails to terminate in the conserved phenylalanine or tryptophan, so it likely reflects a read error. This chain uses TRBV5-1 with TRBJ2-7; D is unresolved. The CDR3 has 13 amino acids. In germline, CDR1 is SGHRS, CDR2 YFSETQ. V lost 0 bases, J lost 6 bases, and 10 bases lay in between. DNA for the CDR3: TGCGCCAGCAGCTTGGGATCCGGGCCCGAGCAGTACTTA. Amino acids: CASSLGSGPEQYL.

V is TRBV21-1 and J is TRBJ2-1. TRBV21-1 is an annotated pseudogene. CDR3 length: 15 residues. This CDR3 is CSSSKAEDINNEQFF. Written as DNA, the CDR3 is TGTTCCAGCAGCAAAGCGGAGGATATAAACAATGAGCAGTTCTTC.

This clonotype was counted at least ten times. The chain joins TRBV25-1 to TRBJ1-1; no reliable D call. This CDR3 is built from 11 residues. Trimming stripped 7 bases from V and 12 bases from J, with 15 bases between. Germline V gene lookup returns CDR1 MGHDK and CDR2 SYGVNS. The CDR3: CASIDRDGTFF. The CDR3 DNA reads TGTGCCAGCATCGACCGGGATGGGACTTTCTTT.

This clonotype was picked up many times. CDR3 sequence: CASSRGTSPYNEQFF. CDR3 nucleotide sequence: TGTGCCAGCAGCCGCGGGACTAGCCCTTACAATGAGCAGTTCTTC. The chain is built from TRBV7-3 and TRBJ2-1, with 9 bases lining up with TRBD2. The V and J ends lost 5 bases and 4 bases, in that order; junction bases with no gene match: 6. CDR1 and CDR2 (germline): SGHTA, FQGTGA. This CDR3 contains 15 residues. Full variable domain (missing parts from reference TRBV7-3 and TRBJ2-1): GAGVSQTPSNKVTEKGKYVELRCDPISGHTALYWYRQSLGQGPEFLIYFQGTGAADDSGLPNDRFFAVRPEGSVSTLKIQRTERGDSAVYLCASSRGTSPYNEQFFGPGTRLTVL.

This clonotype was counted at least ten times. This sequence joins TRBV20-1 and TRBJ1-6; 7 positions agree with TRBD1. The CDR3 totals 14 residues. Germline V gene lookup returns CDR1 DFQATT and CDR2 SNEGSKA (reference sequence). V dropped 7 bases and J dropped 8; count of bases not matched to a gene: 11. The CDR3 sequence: CSVRQGMGDSPLHF. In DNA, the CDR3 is TGCAGTGTTCGACAGGGAATGGGTGATTCACCCCTCCACTTT.

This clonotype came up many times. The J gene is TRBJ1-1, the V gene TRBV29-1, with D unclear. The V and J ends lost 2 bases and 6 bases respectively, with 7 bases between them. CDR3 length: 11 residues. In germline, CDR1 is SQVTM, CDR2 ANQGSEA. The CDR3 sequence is CSVEKDSEAFF. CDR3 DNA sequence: TGCAGCGTTGAAAAGGATTCTGAAGCTTTCTTT.

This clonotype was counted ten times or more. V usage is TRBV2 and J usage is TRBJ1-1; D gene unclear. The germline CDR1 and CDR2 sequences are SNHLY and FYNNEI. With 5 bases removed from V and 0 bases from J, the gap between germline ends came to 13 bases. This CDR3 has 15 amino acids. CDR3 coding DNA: TGTGCCAGCAGTAGTGGCGGTTGGATGAACACTGAAGCTTTCTTT. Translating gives CASSSGGWMNTEAFF.

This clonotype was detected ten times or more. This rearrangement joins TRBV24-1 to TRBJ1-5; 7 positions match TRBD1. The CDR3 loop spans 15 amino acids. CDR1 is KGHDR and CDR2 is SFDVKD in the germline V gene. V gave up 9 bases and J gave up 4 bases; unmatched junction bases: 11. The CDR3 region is CATQGGGLKNQPQHF. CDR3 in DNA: TGTGCCACCCAAGGGGGCGGGTTGAAAAATCAGCCCCAGCATTTT.

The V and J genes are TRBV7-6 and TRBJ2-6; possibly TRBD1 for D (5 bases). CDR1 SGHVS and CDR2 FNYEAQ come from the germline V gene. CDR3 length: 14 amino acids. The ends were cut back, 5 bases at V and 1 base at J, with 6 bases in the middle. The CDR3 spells CASSKGSGANVLTF. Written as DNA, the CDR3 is TGTGCCAGCAGCAAGGGGTCTGGGGCCAACGTCCTGACTTTC. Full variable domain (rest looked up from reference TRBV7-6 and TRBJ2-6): GAGVSQSPRYKVTKRGQDVALRCDPISGHVSLYWYRQALGQGPEFLTYFNYEAQQDKSGLPNDRFSAERPEGSISTLTIQRTEQRDSAMYRCASSKGSGANVLTFGAGSRLTVL.

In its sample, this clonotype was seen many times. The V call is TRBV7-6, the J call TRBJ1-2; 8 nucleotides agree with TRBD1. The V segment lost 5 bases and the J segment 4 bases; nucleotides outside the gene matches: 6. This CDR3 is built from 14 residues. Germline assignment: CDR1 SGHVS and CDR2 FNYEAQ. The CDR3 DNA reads TGTGCCAGCAGCCTAACAGGGGGAGGCTATGGCTACACCTTC. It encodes CASSLTGGGYGYTF.

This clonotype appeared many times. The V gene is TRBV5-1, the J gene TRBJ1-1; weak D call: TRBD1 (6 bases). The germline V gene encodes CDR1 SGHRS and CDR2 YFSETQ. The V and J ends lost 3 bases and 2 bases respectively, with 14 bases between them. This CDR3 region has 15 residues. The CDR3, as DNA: TGCGCCAGCAGCTCATGGGGGGGGACAAACACTGAAGCTTTCTTT. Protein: CASSSWGGTNTEAFF.

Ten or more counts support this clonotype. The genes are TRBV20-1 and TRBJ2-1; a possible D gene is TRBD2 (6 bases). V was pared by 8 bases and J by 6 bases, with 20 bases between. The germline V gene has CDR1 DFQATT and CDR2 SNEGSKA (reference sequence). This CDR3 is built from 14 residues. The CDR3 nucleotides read TGCAGTTTAGAGGCCGCCATCGGGAGCAATGAGCAGTTCTTC. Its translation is CSLEAAIGSNEQFF.

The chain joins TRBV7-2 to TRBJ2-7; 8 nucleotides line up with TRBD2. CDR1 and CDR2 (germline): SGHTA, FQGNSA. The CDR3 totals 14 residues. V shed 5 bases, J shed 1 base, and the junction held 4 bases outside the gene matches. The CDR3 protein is CASSVSSGSYEQYF. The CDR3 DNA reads TGTGCCAGCAGCGTATCTAGCGGGTCCTACGAGCAGTACTTC.

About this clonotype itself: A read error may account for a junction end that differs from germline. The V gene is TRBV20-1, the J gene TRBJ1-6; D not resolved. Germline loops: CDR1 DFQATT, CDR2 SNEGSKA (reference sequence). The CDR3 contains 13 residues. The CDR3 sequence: CSARPTYNSPLNF. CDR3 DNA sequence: TGCAGTGCGCGGCCCACCTATAATTCACCCCTCAACTTT.

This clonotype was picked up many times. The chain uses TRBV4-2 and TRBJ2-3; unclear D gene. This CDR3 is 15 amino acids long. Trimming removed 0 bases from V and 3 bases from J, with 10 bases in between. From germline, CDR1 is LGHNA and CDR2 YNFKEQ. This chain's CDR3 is CASSQDPADTDTQYF. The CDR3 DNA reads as TGTGCCAGCAGCCAAGATCCCGCAGATACAGATACGCAGTATTTT.

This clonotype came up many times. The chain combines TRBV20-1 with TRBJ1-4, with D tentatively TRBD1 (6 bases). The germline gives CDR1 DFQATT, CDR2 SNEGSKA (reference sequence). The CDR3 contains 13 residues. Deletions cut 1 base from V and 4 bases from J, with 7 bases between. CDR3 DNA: TGCAGTGCTAGAGGCAGGGGTAATGAAAAACTGTTTTTT. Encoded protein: CSARGRGNEKLFF.

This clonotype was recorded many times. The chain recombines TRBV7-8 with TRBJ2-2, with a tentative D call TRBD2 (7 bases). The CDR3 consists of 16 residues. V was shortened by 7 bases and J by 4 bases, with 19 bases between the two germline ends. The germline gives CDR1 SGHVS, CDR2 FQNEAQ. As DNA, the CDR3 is TGTGCCAGCACGCCTAAGGGGGGGCAAGGCACCGGGGAGCTGTTTTTT. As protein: CASTPKGGQGTGELFF.

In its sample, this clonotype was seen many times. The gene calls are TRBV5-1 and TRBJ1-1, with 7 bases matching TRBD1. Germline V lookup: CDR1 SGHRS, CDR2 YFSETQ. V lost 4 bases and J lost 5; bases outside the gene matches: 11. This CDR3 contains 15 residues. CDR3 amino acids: CASSAQGWETTEAFF. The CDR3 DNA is TGCGCCAGCAGCGCACAGGGGTGGGAGACTACTGAAGCTTTCTTT.

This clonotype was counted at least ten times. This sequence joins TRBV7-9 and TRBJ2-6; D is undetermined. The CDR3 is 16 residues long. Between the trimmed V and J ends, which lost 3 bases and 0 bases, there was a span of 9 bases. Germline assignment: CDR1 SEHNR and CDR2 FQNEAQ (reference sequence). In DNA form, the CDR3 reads TGTGCCAGCAGCTTTACAGCTAACTCTGGGGCCAACGTCCTGACTTTC. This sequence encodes CASSFTANSGANVLTF.